These 15 T cell receptor beta chains share one sample of origin, sequenced in a study (dated by TCRdb to the mid-2010s). The library was obtained by 5' RACE. Instrument on record: Illumina MiSeq. Through fastp at Q25 and MiXCR, TCRdb rebuilt clones from the public reads, retaining in-frame beta chains. Entries are consolidated by CDR3 protein sequence, retaining the most common genes and DNA. The table for this sample lists roughly 56,000 distinct CDR3 sequences; roughly 30% of them were counted only once. About 2.5% of the sample comes from the top ten. Sequenced material: tumor-infiltrating naive CD4+ T cells sorted from the breast tumor. Read against the paper, the sample's cell subset or site label means: naive CD4+ T cells, CD4+CD45RA+CD25-. The receptor set was obtained from a female donor with breast cancer.

This clonotype was found once. The genes are TRBV20-1 and TRBJ1-1; D is unclear. V shed 6 bases and J shed 1 base, with 15 bases lying between them. Germline values: CDR1 DFQATT, CDR2 SNEGSKA (reference sequence). CDR3 size: 14 residues. The CDR3, as DNA: TGCAGTGCGCGCCGGGGAATGGCGAACACTGAAGCTTTCTTT. The encoded protein is CSARRGMANTEAFF.

There are many counts of this clonotype. The chain combines TRBV5-1 with TRBJ2-1; weak D call: TRBD2 (6 bases). The CDR3 has 15 residues. V lost 1 base and J 4 bases, leaving 12 bases between the germline ends. Germline assignment: CDR1 SGHRS and CDR2 YFSETQ. CDR3 loop: CASSLRESGYNEQFF. CDR3 sequence (DNA): TGCGCCAGCAGCTTGCGGGAGTCAGGGTACAATGAGCAGTTCTTC.

This clonotype was detected ten times or more. The CDR3 protein is CASSLSTSTSTEAFF. For the CDR3, the DNA is TGTGCCAGCAGTTTATCAACGTCAACAAGCACTGAAGCTTTCTTT. The V and J genes are TRBV27 and TRBJ1-1; D ambiguous. V lost 0 bases, J lost 4 bases, and 12 bases lay in between. The germline V gene encodes CDR1 MNHEY and CDR2 SMNVEV (reference sequence). The CDR3 runs 15 residues.

A note on this clonotype: Just one base apart from a much larger clone, this may be a read error. This sequence joins TRBV9 and TRBJ2-4; maybe TRBD1 (6 bases). Germline loops: CDR1 SGDLS, CDR2 YYNGEE. This CDR3 comprises 17 residues. Trimming removed 0 bases at V and 2 bases at J, with 15 bases between. CDR3 DNA sequence: TGTGCCAGCAGCGTAGATCCCGGACAGAGGACCAAAAACATTCAGTACTTC. Translating it yields CASSVDPGQRTKNIQYF.

The chain carries TRBV6-2 or TRBV6-3 and TRBJ2-3; 10 nucleotides agree with TRBD2. Losses at the gene ends were 1 base for V and 3 bases for J; bases not matched to a gene: 4. The CDR3 is 16 residues long. Germline V lookup: CDR1 MNHEY, CDR2 SVGEGT. The CDR3 protein is CASSYYSGRSTDTQYF. The CDR3 region has the DNA TGTGCCAGCAGTTACTATAGCGGGAGGTCGACAGATACGCAGTATTTT.

This clonotype was picked up many times. Here the CDR3 reads CAIRGESDYGYTF. The CDR3 DNA sequence: TGTGCCATCAGGGGGGAGTCTGACTATGGCTACACCTTC. The rearrangement links TRBV10-3 to TRBJ1-2; possible D gene TRBD1, 5 bases. The length of the CDR3 is 13 residues. Germline CDR1 reads ENHRY; CDR2 reads SYGVKD. Trimming took 6 bases from V and 3 from J, leaving 11 bases between them.

Remarks on this clonotype: Given a much more abundant clone one base away, this may be a read error. This chain connects TRBV6-5 to TRBJ1-1, with D unclear. Germline CDR1 MNHEY, CDR2 SVGAGI. The CDR3 has 14 residues. CDR3 DNA sequence: TGTACCAGCATTTCAGGTCTCATGAACACTGAAGCTTTCTTT. This gives the protein CTSISGLMNTEAFF.

The rearrangement uses TRBV11-1 and TRBJ1-2; a weak D match, TRBD1 (6 bases). The CDR3 runs 15 residues. The ends were cut back, 5 bases at V and 4 bases at J, with 17 bases in the middle. The germline gives CDR1 SGHAT, CDR2 FQDESV (reference sequence). The DNA of the CDR3 is TGTGCCAGCAGCATCGGGACATCCGATCTCTATGGCTACACCTTC. Protein sequence: CASSIGTSDLYGYTF.

This rearrangement joins TRBV27 to TRBJ2-5; 9 bases line up with TRBD2. The trim removed 2 bases at V and 5 bases at J, leaving 6 bases unmatched. Germline V lookup: CDR1 MNHEY, CDR2 SMNVEV (reference sequence). The CDR3 is made up of 15 amino acids. The CDR3 coding sequence is TGTGCCAGCAGTTTACTAGCGGGACGTGGGGAGACCCAGTACTTC. As protein: CASSLLAGRGETQYF.

This clonotype was seen more than once but under ten times. The chain couples TRBV6-5 to TRBJ2-2; 8 bases map to TRBD1. The V and J ends lost 2 bases and 6 bases, in that order; junction bases with no gene match: 5. The length of the CDR3 is 15 residues. CDR1 and CDR2 (germline): MNHEY, SVGAGI. CDR3 in amino acids: CASSYGRGLAGELFF. The CDR3 coding sequence is TGTGCCAGCAGTTACGGCAGGGGGCTGGCCGGGGAGCTGTTTTTT.

CDR3 residues: CASSASGTGGAGYTF. CDR3 coding DNA: TGTGCCAGCAGCGCGTCCGGGACAGGGGGCGCTGGCTACACCTTC. The V call is TRBV9, the J call TRBJ1-2, with 12 nucleotides matching TRBD1. With 3 bases clipped from V and 7 bases from J, the junction kept 7 bases outside the gene matches. CDR1 and CDR2 (germline): SGDLS, YYNGEE. The CDR3 loop spans 15 amino acids.

V gene TRBV20-1 combines with J gene TRBJ2-7; 10 positions agree with TRBD2. This CDR3 comprises 15 residues. V was pared by 6 bases and J by 3 bases, with 11 bases of the junction left unmatched. Germline assignment: CDR1 DFQATT and CDR2 SNEGSKA (reference sequence). CDR3 residues: CSALGWTSGIYEQYF. The DNA of the CDR3 is TGCAGTGCCCTAGGTTGGACTAGCGGTATCTACGAGCAGTACTTC.

V and J are TRBV4-3 and TRBJ2-7, with 9 bases aligning to TRBD1. Unmatched junction bases numbered 7, after V lost 1 base and J lost 6 bases. The length of the CDR3 is 15 residues. Germline CDR1 LGHNA, CDR2 YSLEER. In DNA form, the CDR3 reads TGCGCCAGCAGCCAAGTAGGACAGGGGCTGGGCGAGCAGTACTTC. Its protein is CASSQVGQGLGEQYF.

The chain joins TRBV2 to TRBJ1-2; 9 nucleotides match TRBD1. Germline values: CDR1 SNHLY, CDR2 FYNNEI. This CDR3 is 13 amino acids long. V dropped 7 bases and J dropped 5; count of bases not matched to a gene: 5. This CDR3 reads CASKPGQGYGYTF. CDR3 bases: TGTGCCAGCAAGCCGGGACAGGGTTATGGCTACACCTTC.

The J gene is TRBJ2-3, the V gene TRBV9; TRBD2 aligns across 11 bases. The trim removed 4 bases at V and 4 bases at J, leaving 8 bases unmatched. The CDR3 length is 16 residues. Germline CDR1 and CDR2: SGDLS and YYNGEE. The CDR3 DNA follows: TGTGCCAGCAGCTCCAAACTAGCGGGAGATCCAGATACGCAGTATTTT. Protein product: CASSSKLAGDPDTQYF.